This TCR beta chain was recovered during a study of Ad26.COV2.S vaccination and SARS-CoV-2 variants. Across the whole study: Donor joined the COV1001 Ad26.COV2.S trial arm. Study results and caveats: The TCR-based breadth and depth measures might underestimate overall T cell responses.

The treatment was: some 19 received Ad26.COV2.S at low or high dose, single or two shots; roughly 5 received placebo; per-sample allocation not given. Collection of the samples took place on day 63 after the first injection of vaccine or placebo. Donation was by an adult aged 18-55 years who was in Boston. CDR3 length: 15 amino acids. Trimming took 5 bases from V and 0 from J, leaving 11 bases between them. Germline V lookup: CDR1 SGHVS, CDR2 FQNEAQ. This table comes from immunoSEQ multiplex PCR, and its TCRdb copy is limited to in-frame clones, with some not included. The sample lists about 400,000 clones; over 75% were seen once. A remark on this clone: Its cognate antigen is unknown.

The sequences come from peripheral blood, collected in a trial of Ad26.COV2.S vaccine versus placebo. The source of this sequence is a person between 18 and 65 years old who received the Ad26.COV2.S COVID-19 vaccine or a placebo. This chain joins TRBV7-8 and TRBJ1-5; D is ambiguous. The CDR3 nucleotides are TGTGCCAGCAGCCTCTCTAGTTCTAGCAATCAGCCCCAGCATTTT. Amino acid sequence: CASSLSSSSNQPQHF. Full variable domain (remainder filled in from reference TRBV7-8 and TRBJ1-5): GAGVSQSPRYKVAKRGQDVALRCDPISGHVSLFWYQQALGQGPEFLTYFQNEAQLDKSGLPSDRFFAERPEGSVSTLKIQRTQQEDSAVYLCASSLSSSSNQPQHFGDGTRLSIL.